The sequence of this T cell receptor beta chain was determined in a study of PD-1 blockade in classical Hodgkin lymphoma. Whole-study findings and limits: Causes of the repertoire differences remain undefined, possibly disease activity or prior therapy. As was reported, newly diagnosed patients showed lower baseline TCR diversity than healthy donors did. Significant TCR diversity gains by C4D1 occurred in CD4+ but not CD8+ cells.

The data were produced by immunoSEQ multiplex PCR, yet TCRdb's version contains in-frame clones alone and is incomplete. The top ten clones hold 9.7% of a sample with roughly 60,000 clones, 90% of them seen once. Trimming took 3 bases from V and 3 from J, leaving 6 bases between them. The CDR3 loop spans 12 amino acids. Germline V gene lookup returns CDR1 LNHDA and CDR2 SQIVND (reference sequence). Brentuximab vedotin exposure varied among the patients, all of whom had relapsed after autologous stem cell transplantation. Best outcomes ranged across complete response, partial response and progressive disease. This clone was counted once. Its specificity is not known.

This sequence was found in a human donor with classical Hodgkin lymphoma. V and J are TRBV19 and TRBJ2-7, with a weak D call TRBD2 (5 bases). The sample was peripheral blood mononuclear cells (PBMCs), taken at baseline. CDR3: CASSMGVYEQYF. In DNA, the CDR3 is TGTGCCAGTAGTATGGGAGTCTACGAGCAGTACTTC.